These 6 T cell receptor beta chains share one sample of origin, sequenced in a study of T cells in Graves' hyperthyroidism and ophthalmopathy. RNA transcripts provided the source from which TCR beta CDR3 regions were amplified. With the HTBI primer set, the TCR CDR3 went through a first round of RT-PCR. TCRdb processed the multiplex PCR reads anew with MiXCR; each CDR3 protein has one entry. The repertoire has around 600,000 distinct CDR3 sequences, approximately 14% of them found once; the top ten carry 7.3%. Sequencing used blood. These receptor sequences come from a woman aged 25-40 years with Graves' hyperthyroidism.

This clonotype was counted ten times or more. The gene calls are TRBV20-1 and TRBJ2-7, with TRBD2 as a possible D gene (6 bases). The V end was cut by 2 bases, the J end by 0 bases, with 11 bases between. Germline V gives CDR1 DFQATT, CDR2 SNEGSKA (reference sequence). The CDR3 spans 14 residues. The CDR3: CSARLGGASYEQYF. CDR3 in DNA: TGCAGTGCTAGATTGGGGGGTGCCTCCTACGAGCAGTACTTC.

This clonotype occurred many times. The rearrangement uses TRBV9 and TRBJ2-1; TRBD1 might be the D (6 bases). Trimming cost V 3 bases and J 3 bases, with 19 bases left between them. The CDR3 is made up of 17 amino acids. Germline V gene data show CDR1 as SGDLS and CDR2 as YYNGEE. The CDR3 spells CASSAPPPGDIYNEQFF. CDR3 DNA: TGTGCCAGCAGCGCCCCCCCGCCAGGGGACATCTACAATGAGCAGTTCTTC.

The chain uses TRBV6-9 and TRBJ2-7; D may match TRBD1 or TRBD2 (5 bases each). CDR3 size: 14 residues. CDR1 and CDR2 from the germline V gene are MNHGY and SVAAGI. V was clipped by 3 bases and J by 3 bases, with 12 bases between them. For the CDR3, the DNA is TGTGCCAGCAGTTACGGGACGGAACTCTACGAGCAGTACTTC. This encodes CASSYGTELYEQYF.

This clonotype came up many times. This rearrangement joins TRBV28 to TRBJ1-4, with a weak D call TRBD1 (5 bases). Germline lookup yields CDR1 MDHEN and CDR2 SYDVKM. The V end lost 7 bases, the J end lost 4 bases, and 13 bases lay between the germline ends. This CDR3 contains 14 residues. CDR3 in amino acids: CASTERGLNEKLFF. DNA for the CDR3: TGTGCCAGCACCGAGAGGGGCCTTAATGAAAAACTGTTTTTT.

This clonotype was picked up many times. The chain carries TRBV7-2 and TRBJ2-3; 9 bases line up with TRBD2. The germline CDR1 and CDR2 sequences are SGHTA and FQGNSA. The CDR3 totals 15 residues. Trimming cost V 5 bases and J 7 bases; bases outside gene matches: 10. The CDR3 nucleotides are TGTGCCAGCAGCCGGACTAGCGATACACAACATACGCAGTATTTT. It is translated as CASSRTSDTQHTQYF.

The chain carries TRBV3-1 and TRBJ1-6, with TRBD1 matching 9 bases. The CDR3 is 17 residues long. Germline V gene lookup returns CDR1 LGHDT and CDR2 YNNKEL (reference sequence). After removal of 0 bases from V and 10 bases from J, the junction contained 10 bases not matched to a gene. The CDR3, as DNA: TGTGCCAGCAGCCAAGAAGGGTCGGGACAGGGCCGCTCACCCCTCCACTTT. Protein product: CASSQEGSGQGRSPLHF.